This T cell receptor beta chain was documented in a study of metastatic and nonmetastatic thyroid tumors (dated by TCRdb to the early 2020s). The study in broad terms: For patients with malignant and with benign thyroid disease, the researchers compared repertoires between peripheral blood samples and tumor or nodule tissue samples.

The study at large found these results: TCR beta diversity was reported as significantly higher in malignant tumors than in benign nodules, in both blood and tumor samples.

V is cut back by 7 bases and J by 5 bases, with 16 bases in the junction unmatched. From its cysteine to its phenylalanine, the CDR3 spans 16 amino acids. The retained sequence is limited to the CDR3, 48 bases, with the frame set at the first base. This clone was counted a few times. Its cognate antigen has yet to be identified. Base qualities are missing; no much larger clone stands one base away. Libraries came from PCR. Sequencer: Illumina HiSeq 4000. High-throughput sequencing was used to profile the TCR beta-chain CDR3 region of every patient. Regarding the original processing steps: The researchers built a classifier to tell apart papillary thyroid cancer patients with distant metastasis, based on CDR3 differences among clinicopathological groups. Repertoire diversity was assessed with the Shannon index, and tumor-blood repertoire similarity with the Morisita-Horn index. TCRdb ran its own pipeline on the public reads, namely fastp trimming at Q25 and MiXCR clone calling, and kept in-frame beta chains. The authors' filters were not applied to this entry. The sample includes roughly 59,000 clones, with roughly 15% observed a single time. Less than 9.5% of the sample is in the top ten clones.

No treatment had been received by any patient before thyroid surgery. Patient clinical samples collected from about 2012 to 2018 were retrospectively analysed using T-cell receptor beta sequencing. The clonotype was recovered from a male donor with papillary thyroid cancer or a benign thyroid nodule (not recorded which). Some clones in this sample may be carry-over from other donors' samples. Sequences were obtained from blood. The rearranged chain carries TRBV12-3 or TRBV12-4 and TRBJ1-2; TRBD1 agrees with 7 junctional bases. The CDR3 region: CASIPHDREYGYGYTF. DNA sequence: TGTGCCAGCATTCCCCATGACAGGGAGTATGGGTATGGCTACACCTTC.